The 5 T cell receptor beta chains below all came from one sample that was sequenced in a study of CD8+ T cells in alopecia areata. Reverse transcription of extracted RNA yielded cDNA, which provided the sequencing template. Sequencing was performed with immunoSEQ multiplex PCR; in TCRdb, only in-frame clones are kept and a portion is missing. The repertoire consists of about 97,000 clones, with roughly two fifths occurring once and the leading ten covering about 1.5%. Sequencing was done on a sample of CD4+ T cells sorted from blood. The receptors were gathered from a human donor with alopecia areata.

This clone has more than one count but fewer than ten. This rearrangement joins TRBV10-1 to TRBJ2-2; TRBD2 matches 10 bases. The CDR3 is 16 residues long. The germline CDR1 and CDR2 sequences are WNHNN and SYGVQD (reference sequence). The junction had 4 bases not matched to a gene; V was cut back by 3 bases and J by 3 bases. CDR3 loop: CASSDLAGDHTGELFF. In nucleotides, the CDR3 is TGCGCCAGCAGTGATCTAGCGGGAGATCACACCGGGGAGCTGTTTTTT.

This clone was counted a few times. The chain recombines TRBV2 with TRBJ2-2, with 10 nucleotides matching TRBD1. There are 17 residues in the CDR3. With V trimmed by 9 bases and J by 0 bases, 10 bases remained unmatched. From germline, CDR1 is SNHLY and CDR2 FYNNEI. The chain's CDR3 is CASGDRGAGANTGELFF. The DNA for the CDR3 is TGTGCCAGTGGGGACAGGGGTGCGGGAGCGAACACCGGGGAGCTGTTTTTT.

The table lists this clone with a few counts. The chain employs TRBV18 and TRBJ2-2; D may be TRBD1 (6 bases). Germline V gives CDR1 KGHSH, CDR2 LQKENI. Between the trimmed V and J ends, which lost 6 bases and 3 bases, there was a span of 11 bases. The CDR3 totals 14 residues. The CDR3 region is CASSDNRDTGELFF. The CDR3 nucleotides are TGTGCCAGCTCGGACAACAGGGACACCGGGGAGCTGTTTTTT.

The rearrangement joins TRBV4-1 to TRBJ2-1; perhaps TRBD1 as D (6 bases). The CDR3 sequence is 15 residues long. The V gene's germline CDR1 is MGHRA and CDR2 YSYEKL. The V end was cut by 5 bases, the J end by 0 bases, with 11 bases between. DNA for the CDR3: TGCGCCAGCAGCTTCCGGGACAACTCCTACAATGAGCAGTTCTTC. Its protein product is CASSFRDNSYNEQFF.

The rearrangement uses TRBV6-6 and TRBJ2-5; either TRBD1 or TRBD2 may supply D (5 bases each). The CDR3 is 15 amino acids. Trimming pared 6 bases from V and 1 base from J, leaving 15 bases between. The germline V gene encodes CDR1 MNHNY and CDR2 SVGAGI (reference sequence). The DNA for the CDR3 is TGTGCCAGCAGACCCGACCCGGGGCCCCAAGAGACCCAGTACTTC. Translated: CASRPDPGPQETQYF.